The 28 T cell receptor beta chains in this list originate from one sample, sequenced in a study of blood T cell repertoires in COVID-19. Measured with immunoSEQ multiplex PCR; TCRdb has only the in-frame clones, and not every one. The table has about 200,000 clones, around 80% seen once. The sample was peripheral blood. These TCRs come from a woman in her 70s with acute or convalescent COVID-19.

CDR3 in DNA: TGTGCCAGCAGCCCGGGACTAGCGGGGTCCACAACAGATACGCAGTATTTT. It yields the protein CASSPGLAGSTTDTQYF. V is TRBV11-3 and J is TRBJ2-3, with TRBD2 matching over 13 bases. There are 17 residues in the CDR3. V shed 5 bases and J 3 bases; nucleotides not matched to a gene: 8. Germline values: CDR1 SGHNT, CDR2 YENEEA.

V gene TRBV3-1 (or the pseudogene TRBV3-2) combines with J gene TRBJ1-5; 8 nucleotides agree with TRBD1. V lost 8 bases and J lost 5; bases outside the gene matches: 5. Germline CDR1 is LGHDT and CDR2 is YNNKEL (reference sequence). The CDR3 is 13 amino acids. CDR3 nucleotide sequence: TGTGCCAGCGGACAGGGCGCCCATCAGCCCCAGCATTTT. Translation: CASGQGAHQPQHF.

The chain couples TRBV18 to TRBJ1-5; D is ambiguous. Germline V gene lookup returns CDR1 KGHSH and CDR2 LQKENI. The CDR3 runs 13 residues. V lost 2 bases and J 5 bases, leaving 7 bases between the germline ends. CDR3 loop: CASSPGEDQPQHF. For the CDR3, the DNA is TGTGCCAGCTCACCAGGGGAGGATCAGCCCCAGCATTTT.

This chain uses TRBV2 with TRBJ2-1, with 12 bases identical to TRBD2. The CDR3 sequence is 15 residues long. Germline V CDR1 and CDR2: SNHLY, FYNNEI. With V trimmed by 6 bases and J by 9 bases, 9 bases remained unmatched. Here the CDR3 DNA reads TGTGCCAGCAGGGCGCTAGCGGGAGGGCGGGGTGAGCAGTTCTTC. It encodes CASRALAGGRGEQFF.

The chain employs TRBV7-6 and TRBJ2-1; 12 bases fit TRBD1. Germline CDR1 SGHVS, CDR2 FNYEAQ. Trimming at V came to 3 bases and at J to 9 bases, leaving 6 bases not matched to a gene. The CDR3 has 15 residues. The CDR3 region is CASSLPGQGAGEQFF. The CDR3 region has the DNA TGTGCCAGCAGCTTGCCGGGACAGGGGGCCGGTGAGCAGTTCTTC.

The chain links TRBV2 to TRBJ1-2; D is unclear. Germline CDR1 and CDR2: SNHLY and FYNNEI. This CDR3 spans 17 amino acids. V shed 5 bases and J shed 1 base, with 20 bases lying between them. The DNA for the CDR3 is TGTGCCAGCAGTTGGGCTTGGGGAGGCGCACTTAACTATGGCTACACCTTC. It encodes CASSWAWGGALNYGYTF. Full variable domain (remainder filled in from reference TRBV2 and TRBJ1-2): EPEVTQTPSHQVTQMGQEVILRCVPISNHLYFYWYRQILGQKVEFLVSFYNNEISEKSEIFDDQFSVERPDGSNFTLKIRSTKLEDSAMYFCASSWAWGGALNYGYTFGSGTRLTVV.

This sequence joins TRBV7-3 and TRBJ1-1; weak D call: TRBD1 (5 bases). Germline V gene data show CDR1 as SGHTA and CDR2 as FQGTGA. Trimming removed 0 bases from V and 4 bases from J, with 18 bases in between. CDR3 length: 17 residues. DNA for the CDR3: TGTGCCAGCAGCTTAACGGCAGGGAGCGGGTTCGGCACTGAAGCTTTCTTT. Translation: CASSLTAGSGFGTEAFF.

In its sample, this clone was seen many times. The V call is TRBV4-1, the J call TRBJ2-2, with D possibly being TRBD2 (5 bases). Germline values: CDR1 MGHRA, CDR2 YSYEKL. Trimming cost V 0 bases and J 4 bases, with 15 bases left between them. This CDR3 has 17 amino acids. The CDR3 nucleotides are TGCGCCAGCAGCCAAGATAGCGAGTGGGAAGGCACCGGGGAGCTGTTTTTT. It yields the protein CASSQDSEWEGTGELFF.

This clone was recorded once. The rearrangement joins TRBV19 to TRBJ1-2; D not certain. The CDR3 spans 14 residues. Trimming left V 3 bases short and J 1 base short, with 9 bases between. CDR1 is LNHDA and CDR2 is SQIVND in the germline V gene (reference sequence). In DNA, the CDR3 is TGTGCCAGTAGTATTCAAGAGAGTAACTATGGCTACACCTTC. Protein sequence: CASSIQESNYGYTF.

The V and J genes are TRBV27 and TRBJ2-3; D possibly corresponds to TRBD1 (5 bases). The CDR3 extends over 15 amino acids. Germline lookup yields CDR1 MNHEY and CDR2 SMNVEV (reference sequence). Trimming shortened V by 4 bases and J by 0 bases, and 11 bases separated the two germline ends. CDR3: CASSSYRSSTDTQYF. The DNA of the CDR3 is TGTGCCAGCAGTTCGTACAGGTCTAGCACAGATACGCAGTATTTT.

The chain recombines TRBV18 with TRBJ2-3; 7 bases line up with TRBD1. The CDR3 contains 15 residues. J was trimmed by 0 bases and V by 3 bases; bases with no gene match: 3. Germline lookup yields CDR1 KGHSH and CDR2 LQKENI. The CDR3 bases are TGTGCCAGCTCACCGGGACAGACTAGCACAGATACGCAGTATTTT. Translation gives CASSPGQTSTDTQYF.

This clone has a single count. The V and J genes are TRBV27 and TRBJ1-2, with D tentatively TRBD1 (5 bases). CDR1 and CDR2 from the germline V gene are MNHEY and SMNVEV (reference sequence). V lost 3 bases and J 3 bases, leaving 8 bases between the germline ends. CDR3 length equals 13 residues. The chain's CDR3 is CASSLGRDYGYTF. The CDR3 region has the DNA TGTGCCAGCAGTTTGGGCAGGGACTATGGCTACACCTTC.

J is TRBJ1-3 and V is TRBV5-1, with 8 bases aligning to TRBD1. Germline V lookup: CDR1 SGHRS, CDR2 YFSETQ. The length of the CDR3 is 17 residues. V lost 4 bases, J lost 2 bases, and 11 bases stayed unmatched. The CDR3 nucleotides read TGCGCCAGCAGCACAACACCCGGGACAGGAGCTGGAAACACCATATATTTT. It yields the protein CASSTTPGTGAGNTIYF. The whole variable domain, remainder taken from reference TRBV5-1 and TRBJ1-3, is KAGVTQTPRYLIKTRGQQVTLSCSPISGHRSVSWYQQTPGQGLQFLFEYFSETQRNKGNFPGRFSGRQFSNSRSEMNVSTLELGDSALYLCASSTTPGTGAGNTIYFGEGSWLTVV.

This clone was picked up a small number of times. The CDR3 is CASTSDRGAFF. Written as DNA, the CDR3 is TGTGCCAGCACCTCGGACAGGGGAGCTTTCTTT. The chain carries TRBV28 and TRBJ1-1; 9 bases match TRBD1. Looked up from germline, CDR1 is MDHEN and CDR2 is SYDVKM. This CDR3 contains 11 residues. The trim removed 7 bases at V and 10 bases at J, leaving 4 bases unmatched.

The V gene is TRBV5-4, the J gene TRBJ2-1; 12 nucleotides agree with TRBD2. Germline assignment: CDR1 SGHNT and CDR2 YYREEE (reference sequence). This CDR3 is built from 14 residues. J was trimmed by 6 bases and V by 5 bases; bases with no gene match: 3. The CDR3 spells CASSPTSGSNEQFF. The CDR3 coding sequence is TGTGCCAGCAGTCCGACTAGCGGGAGCAATGAGCAGTTCTTC.

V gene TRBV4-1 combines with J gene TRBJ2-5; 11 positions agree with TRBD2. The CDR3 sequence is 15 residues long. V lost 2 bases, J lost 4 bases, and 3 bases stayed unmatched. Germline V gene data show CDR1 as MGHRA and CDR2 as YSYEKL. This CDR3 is CASSQPGLAGETQYF. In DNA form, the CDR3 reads TGCGCCAGCAGCCAACCCGGACTAGCGGGAGAGACCCAGTACTTC.

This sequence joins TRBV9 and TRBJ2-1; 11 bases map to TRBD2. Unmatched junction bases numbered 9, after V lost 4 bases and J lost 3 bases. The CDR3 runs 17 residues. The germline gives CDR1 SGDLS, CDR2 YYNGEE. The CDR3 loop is CASSPTTSGAVYNEQFF. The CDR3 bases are TGTGCCAGCAGCCCAACGACTAGCGGGGCTGTCTACAATGAGCAGTTCTTC.

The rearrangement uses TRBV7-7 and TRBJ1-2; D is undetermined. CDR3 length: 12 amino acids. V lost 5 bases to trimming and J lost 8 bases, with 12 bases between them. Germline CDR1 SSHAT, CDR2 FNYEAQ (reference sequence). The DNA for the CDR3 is TGTGCCAGCAGCCTGCGGGGAGAGGGCTACACCTTC. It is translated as CASSLRGEGYTF. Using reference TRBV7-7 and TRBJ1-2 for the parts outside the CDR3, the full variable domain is GAGVSQSPRYKVTKRGQDVTLRCDPISSHATLYWYQQALGQGPEFLTYFNYEAQPDKSGLPSDRFSAERPEGSISTLTIQRTEQRDSAMYRCASSLRGEGYTFGSGTRLTVV.

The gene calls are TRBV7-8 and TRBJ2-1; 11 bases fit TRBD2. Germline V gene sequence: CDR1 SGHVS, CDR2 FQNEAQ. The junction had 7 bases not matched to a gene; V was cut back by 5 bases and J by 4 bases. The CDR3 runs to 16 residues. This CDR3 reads CASSLTSGVGYNEQFF. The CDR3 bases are TGTGCCAGCAGCCTGACTAGCGGGGTGGGTTACAATGAGCAGTTCTTC. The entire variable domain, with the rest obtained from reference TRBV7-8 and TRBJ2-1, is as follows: GAGVSQSPRYKVAKRGQDVALRCDPISGHVSLFWYQQALGQGPEFLTYFQNEAQLDKSGLPSDRFFAERPEGSVSTLKIQRTQQEDSAVYLCASSLTSGVGYNEQFFGPGTRLTVL.

CDR3 sequence reads: CASSYPGLTTYEQYF. In DNA, the CDR3 is TGTGCCAGCAGTTATCCCGGACTGACAACCTACGAGCAGTACTTC. This chain uses TRBV6-6 with TRBJ2-7; tentative D call: TRBD2 (5 bases). The CDR3 runs 15 residues. Germline CDR1 and CDR2: MNHNY and SVGAGI (reference sequence). With 3 bases removed from V and 2 bases from J, the gap between germline ends came to 14 bases.

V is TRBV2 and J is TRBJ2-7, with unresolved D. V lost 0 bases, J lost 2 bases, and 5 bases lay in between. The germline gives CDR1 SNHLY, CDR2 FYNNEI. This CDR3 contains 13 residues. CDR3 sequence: CASSEAGPYEQYF. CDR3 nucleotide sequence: TGTGCCAGCAGTGAAGCTGGGCCCTACGAGCAGTACTTC.

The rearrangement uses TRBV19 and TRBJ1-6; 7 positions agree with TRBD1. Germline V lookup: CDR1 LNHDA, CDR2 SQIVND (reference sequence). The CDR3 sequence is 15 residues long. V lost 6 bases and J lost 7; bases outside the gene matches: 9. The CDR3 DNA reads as TGTGCCAGTAGCCTACTTCGACAGGGAAATTCACCCCTCCACTTT. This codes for CASSLLRQGNSPLHF. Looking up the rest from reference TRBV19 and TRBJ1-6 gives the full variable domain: DGGITQSPKYLFRKEGQNVTLSCEQNLNHDAMYWYRQDPGQGLRLIYYSQIVNDFQKGDIAEGYSVSREKKESFPLTVTSAQKNPTAFYLCASSLLRQGNSPLHFGNGTRLTVT.

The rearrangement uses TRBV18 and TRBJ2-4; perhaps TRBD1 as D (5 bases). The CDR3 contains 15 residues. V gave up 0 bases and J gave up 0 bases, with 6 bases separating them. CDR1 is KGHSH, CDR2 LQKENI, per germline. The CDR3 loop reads CASSPPDRAKNIQYF. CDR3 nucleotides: TGTGCCAGCTCACCACCTGACAGAGCCAAAAACATTCAGTACTTC.

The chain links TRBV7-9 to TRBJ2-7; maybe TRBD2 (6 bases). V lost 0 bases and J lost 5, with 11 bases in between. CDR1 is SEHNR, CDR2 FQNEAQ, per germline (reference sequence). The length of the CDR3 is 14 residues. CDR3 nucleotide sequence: TGTGCCAGCAGCTTAGCCGGGAGTCTGGACGAGCAGTACTTC. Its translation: CASSLAGSLDEQYF.

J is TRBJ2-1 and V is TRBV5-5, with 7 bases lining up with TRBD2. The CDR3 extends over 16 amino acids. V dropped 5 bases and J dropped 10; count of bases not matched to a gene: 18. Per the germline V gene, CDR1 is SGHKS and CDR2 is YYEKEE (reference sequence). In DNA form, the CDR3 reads TGTGCCAGCAGTCCCCGAAGTGCGGGAGATCGGGGGGAGCAGTTCTTC. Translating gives CASSPRSAGDRGEQFF.

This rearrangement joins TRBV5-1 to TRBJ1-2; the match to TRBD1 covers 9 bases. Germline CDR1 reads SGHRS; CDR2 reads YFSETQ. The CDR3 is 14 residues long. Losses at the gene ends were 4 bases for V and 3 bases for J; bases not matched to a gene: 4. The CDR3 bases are TGCGCCAGCAGCCGGACAGGGGACGACTATGGCTACACCTTC. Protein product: CASSRTGDDYGYTF.

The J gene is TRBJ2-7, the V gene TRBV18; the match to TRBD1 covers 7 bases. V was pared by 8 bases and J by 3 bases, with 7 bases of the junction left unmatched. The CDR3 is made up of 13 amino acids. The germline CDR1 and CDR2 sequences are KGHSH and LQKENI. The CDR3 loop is CASTTGMDYEQYF. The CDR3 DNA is TGTGCCAGCACGACAGGGATGGACTACGAGCAGTACTTC.

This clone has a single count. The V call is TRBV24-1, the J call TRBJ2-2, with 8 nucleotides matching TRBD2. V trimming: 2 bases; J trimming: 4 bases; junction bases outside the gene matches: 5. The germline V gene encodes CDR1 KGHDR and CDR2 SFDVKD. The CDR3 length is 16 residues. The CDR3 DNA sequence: TGTGCCACCAGTGATTCAGCGGGAGCGGTCACCGGGGAGCTGTTTTTT. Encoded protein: CATSDSAGAVTGELFF.